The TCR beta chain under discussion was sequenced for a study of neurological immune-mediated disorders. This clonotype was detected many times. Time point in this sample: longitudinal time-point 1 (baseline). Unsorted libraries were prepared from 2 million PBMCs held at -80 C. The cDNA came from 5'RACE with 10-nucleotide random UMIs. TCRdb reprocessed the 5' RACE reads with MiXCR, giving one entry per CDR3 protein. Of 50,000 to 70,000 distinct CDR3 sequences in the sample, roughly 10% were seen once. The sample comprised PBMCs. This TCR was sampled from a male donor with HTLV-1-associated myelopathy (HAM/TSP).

The CDR3 sequence: CASSPGLAGGITDTQYF. CDR3 coding DNA: TGCGCCAGCAGCCCCGGACTAGCGGGGGGGATCACAGATACGCAGTATTTT. The chain uses TRBV5-1 and TRBJ2-3, with TRBD2 matching over 15 bases. CDR1 SGHRS and CDR2 YFSETQ come from the germline V gene. CDR3 length: 17 residues. V was clipped by 4 bases and J by 2 bases; unmatched bases: 5.